Presented here are 20 T cell receptor beta chains from one specimen sequenced in a study of monozygotic twins with inflammatory bowel disease. TCRdb re-called the 5' RACE reads, yielding one record per CDR3 amino acid sequence without DNA. The sample table sets out around 150,000 distinct CDR3 sequences. Input material: blood. The origin of the receptors is a human donor with ulcerative colitis or Crohn's disease, or a healthy co-twin of an affected twin (not recorded which).

This chain links TRBV7-9 with TRBJ1-1. The CDR3 is 15 amino acids. Germline V CDR1 and CDR2: SEHNR, FQNEAQ (reference sequence). The CDR3 reads CASSPLLDAHLEAFF.

The chain combines TRBV5-1 with TRBJ2-3. The germline gives CDR1 SGHRS, CDR2 YFSETQ. The CDR3 is 16 residues long. The CDR3 is CASSLDGASSTDTQYF. Combining the CDR3 with reference TRBV5-1 and TRBJ2-3 gives the whole variable domain KAGVTQTPRYLIKTRGQQVTLSCSPISGHRSVSWYQQTPGQGLQFLFEYFSETQRNKGNFPGRFSGRQFSNSRSEMNVSTLELGDSALYLCASSLDGASSTDTQYFGPGTRLTVL.

This sequence joins TRBV12-3 or TRBV12-4 and TRBJ2-2; lacking DNA, the TRBD2 call made by TCRdb goes unchecked. The CDR3 is 15 amino acids. CDR3 protein: CASSPTSGVTGELFF.

The chain recombines TRBV29-1 with TRBJ2-7. The CDR3 totals 15 residues. Germline CDR1 SQVTM, CDR2 ANQGSEA. The CDR3 here is CSVEDGGKSSYEQYF.

The chain combines TRBV18 with TRBJ2-2; the D call from TCRdb, TRBD1, cannot be confirmed without DNA. Looked up from germline, CDR1 is KGHSH and CDR2 is LQKENI. The CDR3 runs to 15 residues. The CDR3 sequence: CASSLDRVITGELFF. Together with reference TRBV18 and TRBJ2-2, the CDR3 gives the full variable domain: NAGVMQNPRHLVRRRGQEARLRCSPMKGHSHVYWYRQLPEEGLKFMVYLQKENIIDESGMPKERFSAEFPKEGPSILRIQQVVRGDSAAYFCASSLDRVITGELFFGEGSRLTVL.

The chain has TRBV24-1 and TRBJ2-1; no DNA is available, so the TRBD1 call from TCRdb remains unchecked. The CDR3 is 17 amino acids. The V gene's germline CDR1 is KGHDR and CDR2 SFDVKD. Here the CDR3 reads CATSGGGQGRSYNEQFF.

The CDR3 sequence: CASSQGQFNEQYF. The J gene is TRBJ2-7, the V gene TRBV7-2; TCRdb names TRBD1, which stays unverified in the absence of DNA. From germline, CDR1 is SGHTA and CDR2 FQGNSA. The CDR3 totals 13 residues.

The rearrangement uses TRBV7-2 and TRBJ1-2. The length of the CDR3 is 16 residues. Germline assignment: CDR1 SGHTA and CDR2 FQGNSA. The CDR3 reads CASSLGGGQDDYGYTF.

The gene calls are TRBV25-1 and TRBJ1-1; the TCRdb D gene call, TRBD1, has no DNA to confirm it. CDR3 length: 15 residues. Germline CDR1 and CDR2: MGHDK and SYGVNS. CDR3 sequence reads: CASSDPGGLNTEAFF.

The chain has TRBV29-1 and TRBJ2-5; checking the TCRdb D call of TRBD1 is not possible without DNA. Germline-derived CDR1 and CDR2 are SQVTM and ANQGSEA. This CDR3 has 16 residues. The CDR3 sequence is CSVRQGPPPRQETQYF.

This chain joins TRBV29-1 and TRBJ1-5. CDR1 is SQVTM and CDR2 is ANQGSEA in the germline V gene. The CDR3 totals 15 residues. CDR3 protein: CSVEDTSLSGQPQHF.

This chain connects TRBV28 to TRBJ2-3; the D call of TRBD2 rests on TCRdb alone, since no DNA is present to check it. The CDR3 runs 16 residues. Germline assignment: CDR1 MDHEN and CDR2 SYDVKM. The CDR3 loop reads CASSLFVAGGTDTQYF.

V gene TRBV14 combines with J gene TRBJ2-1; TCRdb's assignment of TRBD2 cannot be checked, as there is no DNA. The CDR3 runs 14 residues. Germline V gene sequence: CDR1 SGHDN, CDR2 FVKESK. The CDR3 here is CASSLRLGYNEQFF.

V is TRBV14 and J is TRBJ1-1; without DNA, the TCRdb call of TRBD1 cannot be checked. Germline loops: CDR1 SGHDN, CDR2 FVKESK. This CDR3 has 14 residues. CDR3 region: CASSGGQLLGEAFF.

This chain joins TRBV5-1 and TRBJ2-1. This CDR3 has 16 residues. The germline CDR1 and CDR2 sequences are SGHRS and YFSETQ. This CDR3 is CASSLKTAISYNEQFF.

V and J are TRBV29-1 and TRBJ2-1; TCRdb outputs TRBD2, but without DNA this stays unchecked. The CDR3 consists of 15 residues. CDR1 is SQVTM and CDR2 is ANQGSEA in the germline V gene. CDR3 sequence reads: CSVISSGYSYNEQFF.

This chain connects TRBV6-1 to TRBJ2-1; TCRdb designates TRBD2, a call that cannot be tested without DNA. CDR1 and CDR2 (germline): MNHNS, SASEGT. CDR3 length: 17 amino acids. CDR3 amino acids: CASSEGPGLGPSNEQFF.

The genes are TRBV18 and TRBJ1-2; TCRdb's D call of TRBD1 is untestable without DNA. Per the germline V gene, CDR1 is KGHSH and CDR2 is LQKENI. The CDR3 has 15 residues. CDR3 residues: CASSPDGGRSYGYTF.

The gene calls are TRBV3-1 and TRBJ1-1; TCRdb lists TRBD1, though no DNA is available to test this call. The V gene's germline CDR1 is LGHDT and CDR2 YNNKEL (reference sequence). This CDR3 contains 13 residues. CDR3 in amino acids: CAVGQGRGTEAFF.

The genes are TRBV24-1 and TRBJ2-1; TCRdb returns TRBD1, unconfirmable since there is no DNA. Germline lookup yields CDR1 KGHDR and CDR2 SFDVKD. The CDR3 totals 14 residues. CDR3: CATSDWGGDNEQFF.